Sequencing of this T cell receptor (beta chain) was carried out in a study of blood T cell repertoires in COVID-19. Recovered status applied to Cohort 3 donors who had two consecutive negative PCRs. It also applied to those with clearance or with symptom resolution. The CDR3 contains 16 residues. In the original processing: Cell counts per sample came from amplifying reference gene primers. Generated by immunoSEQ multiplex PCR, the TCRdb table keeps only in-frame clones and is missing some. V, J and clone size are taken as reported in that table, and D and trimming were inferred from the DNA itself. Of fewer than 300,000 clones detected, 85% to 90% appear once; the ten largest clones hold roughly 15%.

The sequence came from a man between 18 and 35 years old who had recovered from COVID-19. The rearrangement uses TRBV12-2 and TRBJ2-1; TRBD2, the table's D call, lacks a check against the DNA. TRBV12-2 represents a pseudogene. Sequencing was carried out using PBMCs or T cells enriched from blood (not recorded which). CDR3 sequence reads: CASRLVPAGVVNEQFF. CDR3 nucleotide sequence: TGTGCAAGTCGCTTAGTTCCTGCGGGGGTTGTCAATGAGCAGTTCTTC.